This entry describes one TCR beta chain. Its cognate antigen is unknown. The sample comes from a study of T cells in localized non-small cell lung cancer. Produced via immunoSEQ multiplex PCR; TCRdb's table is partial and in-frame only. The sample has 55,000 to 65,000 clones, roughly nine tenths seen once; the top ten hold about 20%. General study findings and limits: Adjacent uninvolved lung tissue had the highest T cell clonality, exceeding tumor. Detection in adjacent lung was observed for a median 57 of the top 100 tumor clones.

This CDR3 has 16 residues. V shed 6 bases, J shed 4 bases, and the junction held 12 bases outside the gene matches. Germline V CDR1 and CDR2: SNHLY, FYNNEI. This receptor was obtained from a man aged 40 to 75 with stage I lung adenocarcinoma. The sample consisted of peripheral blood, taken before any cancer treatment. The J gene is TRBJ1-5, the V gene TRBV2; TRBD1 matches at 7 bases. The CDR3 sequence is CASRQSGTVNNQPQHF. CDR3 sequence (DNA): TGTGCCAGCAGACAATCCGGGACAGTTAATAATCAGCCCCAGCATTTT.